These 14 T cell receptor beta chains were sequenced from one sample in a study of blood T cells in healthy people across ages (dated by TCRdb to about 2015). Library construction relied on 5' RACE. This sample was sequenced with an Illumina HiSeq 2500. A second roughly 7 to 11 cycle PCR used a sample-barcoded 5' primer and a J-beta primer mix. TCRdb reworked the public reads: Q25 trimming with fastp, MiXCR clone assembly, productive beta chains retained. A single entry per CDR3 protein holds the most common genes and DNA from its merged rows. Across this sample there are approximately 780,000 distinct CDR3 sequences, with about 26% seen only once. In total, the top ten clones hold 3% of the sample. The same data also contributed to another study, on T cells of mothers and their children.

Source material: blood. All receptors derive from a boy between 10 and 17 years old in good health.

This chain joins TRBV28 and TRBJ2-5; D not certain. The end of the DNA fits TRBJ2-1 better, so the J call may be wrong. The CDR3 consists of 15 residues. CDR1 MDHEN and CDR2 SYDVKM come from the germline V gene. The chain's CDR3 is CASSQLGPIGNEQFF. The CDR3 coding sequence is TGTGCCAGCAGTCAACTCGGACCCATAGGAAATGAGCAGTTCTTC.

This clonotype has just a few counts. The chain uses TRBV15 and TRBJ1-4; D unresolved. Trimming left V 5 bases short and J 5 bases short, with 15 bases between. CDR3 length: 15 residues. The germline V gene has CDR1 LNHNV and CDR2 YYDKDF (reference sequence). The CDR3 loop reads CATSSSRPENEKLFF. The CDR3 bases are TGTGCCACCAGCTCTTCCCGACCCGAAAATGAAAAACTGTTTTTT.

This clonotype was picked up a small number of times. The chain employs TRBV12-3 or TRBV12-4 and TRBJ1-1; the D gene is possibly TRBD1 (5 bases). V gave up 8 bases and J gave up 4 bases, with 20 bases separating them. CDR3 length: 15 amino acids. The CDR3 coding sequence is TGTGCCAGCCTCCCTTCGAGGGGCGCGGGCACTGAAGCTTTCTTT. Amino acid sequence: CASLPSRGAGTEAFF.

In this sample, this clonotype turned up a few times. The rearrangement links TRBV5-1 to TRBJ2-7; D gene uncertain. V lost 2 bases to trimming and J lost 4 bases, with 7 bases between them. Germline CDR1 SGHRS, CDR2 YFSETQ. The CDR3 has 12 amino acids. This chain's CDR3 is CASSLNQYEQYF. The CDR3 DNA reads as TGCGCCAGCAGCTTAAATCAGTACGAGCAGTACTTC.

The chain has TRBV5-1 and TRBJ2-7; 12 bases are a match to TRBD2. Germline loops: CDR1 SGHRS, CDR2 YFSETQ. The length of the CDR3 is 16 residues. Losses at the gene ends were 4 bases for V and 3 bases for J; bases not matched to a gene: 8. The CDR3 loop reads CASSPRLAGDRYEQYF. The CDR3 nucleotides are TGCGCCAGCAGCCCCAGACTAGCGGGGGATCGCTACGAGCAGTACTTC.

As DNA, the CDR3 is TGTGCCAGCGCCGGGACAGGGGTCCGTGAAAAACTGTTTTTT. It encodes CASAGTGVREKLFF. The chain uses TRBV12-3 or TRBV12-4 and TRBJ1-4; TRBD1 matches 10 bases. The ends lost 8 bases at V and 7 bases at J; junction bases unmatched: 7. There are 14 residues in the CDR3.

J is TRBJ1-2 and V is TRBV5-1; D unresolved. The CDR3 totals 11 residues. The V and J ends lost 7 bases and 5 bases respectively, with 9 bases between them. The V gene's germline CDR1 is SGHRS and CDR2 YFSETQ. This CDR3 reads CASGELYGYTF. The CDR3 DNA reads as TGCGCCAGCGGGGAACTGTATGGCTACACCTTC.

This clonotype was counted a few times. This chain links TRBV28 with TRBJ2-5, with a possible D match to TRBD2 (6 bases). The CDR3 contains 15 residues. The V end lost 2 bases, the J end lost 2 bases, and 12 bases lay between the germline ends. Germline V gives CDR1 MDHEN, CDR2 SYDVKM. Here the CDR3 DNA reads TGTGCCAGCAGTTTACACCGGGAGCAACAAGAGACCCAGTACTTC. This codes for CASSLHREQQETQYF.

This clonotype was seen more than once but under ten times. The conserved closing phenylalanine or tryptophan is absent in this CDR3, likely reflecting a read error. The DNA is omitted, as the CDR3 cannot be located on it reliably, and the CDR3 follows TCRdb's listing. The CDR3 spells CASSPGGG. The genes are TRBV6-1 and TRBJ2-6; the table calls TRBD1, which could not be checked here. With termini counted, the CDR3 has 8 amino acids. Germline values: CDR1 MNHNS, CDR2 SASEGT.

Only a few counts were recorded for this clonotype. V gene TRBV12-3 or TRBV12-4 combines with J gene TRBJ1-1, with D perhaps TRBD1 (5 bases). The CDR3 has 14 residues. Trimming left V 0 bases short and J 6 bases short, with 11 bases between. The CDR3 reads CASSLALTGPEAFF. The DNA for the CDR3 is TGTGCCAGCAGTTTAGCGCTAACAGGCCCTGAAGCTTTCTTT.

The sample holds a few counts of this clonotype. This chain links TRBV12-3 or TRBV12-4 with TRBJ2-1; possible D gene TRBD1, 7 bases. The CDR3 spans 16 residues. Trimming shortened V by 4 bases and J by 2 bases, and 15 bases separated the two germline ends. CDR3 nucleotide sequence: TGTGCCAGCAGTTCCCATGGCAGGGGGGCCTACAATGAGCAGTTCTTC. It encodes CASSSHGRGAYNEQFF.

This clonotype was seen a few times. This chain links TRBV5-1 with TRBJ2-1, with a weak D call TRBD1 (5 bases). The V end was cut by 0 bases, the J end by 15 bases, with 13 bases between. The CDR3 runs 12 residues. Germline V lookup: CDR1 SGHRS, CDR2 YFSETQ. CDR3: CASSLGGKQGFF. The CDR3 region has the DNA TGCGCCAGCAGCTTGGGGGGAAAGCAGGGGTTCTTC.

This clonotype showed up just a few times. The chain links TRBV11-2 to TRBJ2-5; 13 bases are shared with TRBD2. This CDR3 has 17 amino acids. Germline CDR1 is SGHAT and CDR2 is FQNNGV. V lost 6 bases, J lost 7 bases, and 14 bases stayed unmatched. CDR3 sequence reads: CASSTGLAGLPTGTQYF. The CDR3 nucleotides read TGTGCCAGCAGTACGGGACTAGCGGGGCTTCCGACGGGGACCCAGTACTTC.

In DNA, the CDR3 is TGTGCCAGCAGCGCTAGGGCGGCTAGTAACACCGGGGAGCTGTTTTTT. Translation: CASSARAASNTGELFF. The gene calls are TRBV7-3 and TRBJ2-2; D remains ambiguous. Germline-derived CDR1 and CDR2 are SGHTA and FQGTGA. This CDR3 has 16 amino acids. With 5 bases removed from V and 2 bases from J, the gap between germline ends came to 15 bases. Full variable domain (rest looked up from reference TRBV7-3 and TRBJ2-2): GAGVSQTPSNKVTEKGKYVELRCDPISGHTALYWYRQSLGQGPEFLIYFQGTGAADDSGLPNDRFFAVRPEGSVSTLKIQRTERGDSAVYLCASSARAASNTGELFFGEGSRLTVL.